These T cell receptor beta chains were read from a single sample in a study of cytomegalovirus exposure and HLA in healthy donors. Some clones are missing from TCRdb's copy, which holds only in-frame ones; the method was immunoSEQ multiplex PCR. There are about 200,000 clones in the sample; 75% to 90% occur only once, and around 0.31% lies in the top ten. Sequencing was carried out using PBMCs. These receptors originate from a woman aged 25-40 years in good health and CMV-seronegative. CDR3s include the opening cysteine and the closing phenylalanine or tryptophan. The order of the fields is J gene, V gene, CDR3 protein.

TRBJ1-6 TRBV7-8 CASSPTGANNSPLHF
TRBJ1-2 TRBV28 CASITGVGGYTF
TRBJ2-5 TRBV2 CASSALAQQETQYF
TRBJ2-3 TRBV6-5 CASSYSGTLTQYF
TRBJ2-7 TRBV28 CASSLLKPGGWGSEQYF
TRBJ2-3 TRBV18 CASSPPLSTDTQYF
TRBJ2-3 TRBV5-1 CASSPPGDSTQWYF
TRBJ2-7 TRBV7-3 CASSLRGQTTDEQYF
TRBJ1-1 TRBV2 CASSDGGWDTEAFF
TRBJ2-7 TRBV18 CASSPRQGVTSYEQYF
TRBJ2-7 TRBV5-1 CASRTGTQINYEQYF
TRBJ1-3 TRBV6-5 CASSYSGQGTGNTIYF
TRBJ1-1 TRBV28 CASSIGQGGTEAFF
TRBJ2-5 TRBV5-1 CASSLQGAEETQYF
TRBJ1-2 TRBV19 CASSLRRETVNYGYTF
TRBJ2-3 TRBV5-1 CASSPTPDRANADTQYF
TRBJ2-7 TRBV5-1 CASSPRGLAGAYEQYF
TRBJ2-5 TRBV15 CATSRTSGGAETQYF
TRBJ2-5 TRBV7-2 CASSLAGTSGSSQYF
TRBJ2-7 TRBV28 CASRGDYEQYF
TRBJ1-1 TRBV5-1 CASSLTDGFTEAFF
TRBJ1-5 TRBV10-3 CAISGQDSNQPQHF
TRBJ2-7 TRBV9 CASSVSTGTYEQYF
TRBJ2-3 TRBV7-9 CASSFDLLQYF
TRBJ2-1 TRBV28 CASSSAPSGADNEQFF
TRBJ2-1 TRBV7-2 CASSPTEYSGRAGEQFF
TRBJ1-2 TRBV4-2 CASSQPRVAGLNYNYGYTF
TRBJ1-3 TRBV7-2 CASSLVGAGAGNTIYF
TRBJ2-2 TRBV25-1 CASSLRENTGELFF
TRBJ1-1 TRBV5-4 CASSPPPRTVNTEAFF
TRBJ2-1 TRBV27 CASSTSAGNEQFF
TRBJ2-1 TRBV5-6 CASSLSPLGGDGYNEQFF
TRBJ1-1 TRBV6-1 CASSAGTGRTEAFF
TRBJ2-5 TRBV5-1 CASSFGGETQYF
TRBJ2-2 TRBV6-4 CASRPSPLAGDITGELFF
TRBJ1-2 TRBV5-1 CASSPWNPRDGYTF
TRBJ2-1 TRBV7-2 CASSPRTGLARYNEQFF
TRBJ2-1 TRBV5-1 CASSLEGLAGGLEQFF
TRBJ1-6 TRBV5-6 CASSSGFFGDNSPLHF
TRBJ2-7 TRBV19 CASSIEAGYEQYF
TRBJ2-3 TRBV10-3 CAISESSGRKNSDTQYF
TRBJ2-2 TRBV2 CASSVYTRFDIGELFF
NA TRBV6-6 CASAPGQVPYEQYF
TRBJ2-7 TRBV7-5 CARSLYPKLAGGLVVF
TRBJ1-2 TRBV7-9 CASSLPRSNYGYTF
TRBJ2-7 TRBV7-6 CASSLGGVSSYEQYF
TRBJ1-5 TRBV2 CASRRTLGAEEPQHF
TRBJ1-3 TRBV6-6 CASRTAPNTIYF
TRBJ2-7 TRBV28 CATSTGSYEQYF
TRBJ1-1 TRBV5-1 CASSFGNRDHTEAFF
TRBJ2-5 TRBV5-4 CASSLAGTQETQYF
TRBJ1-2 TRBV13 CASSLTGANYGYTF
TRBJ2-7 TRBV19 CASSAQTSGSEQYF
TRBJ2-7 TRBV19 CASSQYRGSYEQYF
TRBJ2-1 TRBV5-5 CASSLAQGSWRRNEQFF